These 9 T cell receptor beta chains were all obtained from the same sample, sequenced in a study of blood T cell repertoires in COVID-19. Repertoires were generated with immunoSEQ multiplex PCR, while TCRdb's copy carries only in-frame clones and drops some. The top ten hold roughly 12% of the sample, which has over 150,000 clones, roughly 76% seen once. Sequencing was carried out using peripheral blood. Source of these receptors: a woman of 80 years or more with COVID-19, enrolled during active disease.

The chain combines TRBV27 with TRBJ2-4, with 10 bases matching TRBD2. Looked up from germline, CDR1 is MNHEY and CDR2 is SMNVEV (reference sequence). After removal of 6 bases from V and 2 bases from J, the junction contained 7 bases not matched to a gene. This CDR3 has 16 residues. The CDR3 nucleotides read TGTGCCAGCAGGGACCCAGCGGGAGGGCCCAAAAACATTCAGTACTTC. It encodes CASRDPAGGPKNIQYF.

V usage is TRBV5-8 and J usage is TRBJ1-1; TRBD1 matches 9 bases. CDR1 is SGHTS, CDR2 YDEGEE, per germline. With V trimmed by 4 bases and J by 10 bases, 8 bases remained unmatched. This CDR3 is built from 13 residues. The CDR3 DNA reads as TGTGCCAGCAGCATCCGGGACAGGGATACAGCTTTCTTT. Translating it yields CASSIRDRDTAFF.

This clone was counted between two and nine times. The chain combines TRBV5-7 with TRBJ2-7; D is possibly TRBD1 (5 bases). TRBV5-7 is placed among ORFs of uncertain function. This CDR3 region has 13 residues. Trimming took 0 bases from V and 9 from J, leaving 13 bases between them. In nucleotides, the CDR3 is TGTGCCAGCAGCTTGGTCAGGGTCGGCGGGCAGTACTTC. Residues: CASSLVRVGGQYF.

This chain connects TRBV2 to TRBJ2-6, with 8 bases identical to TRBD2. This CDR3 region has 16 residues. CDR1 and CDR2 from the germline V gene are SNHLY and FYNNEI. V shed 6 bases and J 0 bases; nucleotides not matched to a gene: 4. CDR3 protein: CASSPLAGSGANVLTF. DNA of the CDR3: TGTGCCAGCAGCCCGCTAGCGGGCTCTGGGGCCAACGTCCTGACTTTC.

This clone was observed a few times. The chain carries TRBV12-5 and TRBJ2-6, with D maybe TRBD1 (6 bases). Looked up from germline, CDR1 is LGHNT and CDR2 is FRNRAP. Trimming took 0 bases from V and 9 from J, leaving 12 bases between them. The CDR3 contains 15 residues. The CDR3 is CASGLVYRAHNVLTF. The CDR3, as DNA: TGTGCTAGTGGTTTGGTATACAGGGCCCACAACGTCCTGACTTTC.

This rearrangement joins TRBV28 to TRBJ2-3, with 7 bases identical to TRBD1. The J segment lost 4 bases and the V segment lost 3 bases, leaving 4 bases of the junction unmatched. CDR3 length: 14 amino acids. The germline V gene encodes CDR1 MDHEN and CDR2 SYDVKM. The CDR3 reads CASSFRTGPDTQYF. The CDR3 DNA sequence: TGTGCCAGCAGTTTTCGGACAGGTCCAGATACGCAGTATTTT.

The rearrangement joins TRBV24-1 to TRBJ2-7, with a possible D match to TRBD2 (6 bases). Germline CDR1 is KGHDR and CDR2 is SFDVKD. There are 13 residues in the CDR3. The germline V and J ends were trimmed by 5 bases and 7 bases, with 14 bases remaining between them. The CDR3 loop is CATSGWGVQEQYF. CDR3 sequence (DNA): TGTGCCACCAGTGGCTGGGGGGTTCAGGAGCAGTACTTC.

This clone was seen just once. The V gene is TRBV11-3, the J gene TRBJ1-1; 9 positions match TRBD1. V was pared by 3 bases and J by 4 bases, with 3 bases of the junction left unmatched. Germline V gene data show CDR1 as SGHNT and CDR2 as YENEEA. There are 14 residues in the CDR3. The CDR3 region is CASSLTGGSTEAFF. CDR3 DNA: TGTGCCAGCAGCTTGACAGGGGGGAGCACTGAAGCTTTCTTT.

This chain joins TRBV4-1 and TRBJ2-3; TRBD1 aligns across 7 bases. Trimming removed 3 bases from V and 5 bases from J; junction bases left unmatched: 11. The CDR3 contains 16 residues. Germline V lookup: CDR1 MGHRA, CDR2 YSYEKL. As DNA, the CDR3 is TGCGCCAGCAGCCACCGGCTCGACAGGGTGCGAGATACGCAGTATTTT. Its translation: CASSHRLDRVRDTQYF.